Detailed here is one TCR beta chain. This entry belongs to a study of Graves' ophthalmopathy and Graves' hyperthyroidism. The CDR3 totals 15 residues. Trimming removed 6 bases from V and 4 bases from J, with 18 bases in between. CDR1 is SNHLY and CDR2 is FYNNEI in the germline V gene. RNA transcripts served as template for amplifying TCR beta CDR3 sequences. HTBI primers served in a first-round RT-PCR, which a second-round multiplex PCR followed. TCRdb analysed the multiplex PCR reads with MiXCR anew, one entry per CDR3 protein. The top ten clones hold approximately 7% of a sample with fewer than 650,000 distinct CDR3 sequences, approximately 21% of them seen once.

V gene TRBV2 combines with J gene TRBJ1-2; D gene unclear. Sample: peripheral blood. This TCR derives from a woman younger than 35 with stable Graves' hyperthyroidism. Some clones in this sample may be carry-over from other donors' samples. CDR3 bases: TGTGCCAGCAGGACGTACTTCTGGGAACTCTATGGCTACACCTTC. This encodes CASRTYFWELYGYTF.